The 27 T cell receptor beta chains listed next were all sequenced from one sample in a study of cytomegalovirus exposure and HLA in healthy donors. The study ran its PCR with 60 Vbeta and 13 Jbeta primers. Measured with immunoSEQ multiplex PCR; TCRdb has only the in-frame clones, and not every one. The repertoire holds 150,000 to 200,000 clones, approximately 82% seen once, with about 2.2% in the top ten. Sequencing was done on a sample of PBMCs. The receptor set was obtained from a woman aged 25 to 39 in good health and CMV-seronegative.

This clone turned up a few times. The chain couples TRBV6-6 to TRBJ1-1; unclear D gene. Trimming removed 5 bases from V and 3 bases from J, with 4 bases in between. Germline CDR1 is MNHNY and CDR2 is SVGAGI (reference sequence). This CDR3 has 11 residues. The CDR3 reads CASSPDTEAFF. As DNA, the CDR3 is TGTGCCAGCAGTCCGGACACTGAAGCTTTCTTT.

The genes are TRBV7-9 and TRBJ1-2, with 7 bases fitting TRBD1. From germline, CDR1 is SEHNR and CDR2 FQNEAQ (reference sequence). With 3 bases clipped from V and 2 bases from J, the junction kept 0 bases outside the gene matches. This CDR3 is 13 amino acids long. CDR3 nucleotide sequence: TGTGCCAGCAGCTTGGGACAGAACTATGGCTACACCTTC. Protein sequence: CASSLGQNYGYTF. Full variable domain (rest looked up from reference TRBV7-9 and TRBJ1-2): DTGVSQNPRHKITKRGQNVTFRCDPISEHNRLYWYRQTLGQGPEFLTYFQNEAQLEKSRLLSDRFSAERPKGSFSTLEIQRTEQGDSAMYLCASSLGQNYGYTFGSGTRLTVV.

The chain has TRBV13 and TRBJ2-1; D remains unclear. This CDR3 comprises 11 residues. From germline, CDR1 is PRHDT and CDR2 FYEKMQ (reference sequence). The V end was cut by 5 bases, the J end by 5 bases, with 4 bases between. The CDR3 protein is CASSINNEQFF. The CDR3 nucleotides are TGTGCCAGCAGCATAAACAATGAGCAGTTCTTC.

This clone was detected once. V usage is TRBV29-1 and J usage is TRBJ2-1; the D is unclear. Germline CDR1 reads SQVTM; CDR2 reads ANQGSEA. This CDR3 has 13 amino acids. Trimming shortened V by 6 bases and J by 0 bases, and 9 bases separated the two germline ends. The CDR3: CSVPGDSYNEQFF. The DNA for the CDR3 is TGCAGCGTCCCAGGTGACTCCTACAATGAGCAGTTCTTC.

The V gene is TRBV15, the J gene TRBJ1-4; no clear D gene. Trimming removed 5 bases at V and 3 bases at J, with 19 bases between. The CDR3 has 17 residues. Per germline, CDR1 LNHNV and CDR2 YYDKDF (reference sequence). CDR3 sequence (DNA): TGTGCCACCAGCCATACTCGGGGTTCGGTAGCTAATGAAAAACTGTTTTTT. Its protein product is CATSHTRGSVANEKLFF.

This clone was seen many times. The chain joins TRBV4-1 to TRBJ1-4; D ambiguous. This CDR3 has 17 amino acids. CDR1 is MGHRA, CDR2 YSYEKL, per germline. V lost 4 bases and J lost 4, with 19 bases in between. The DNA for the CDR3 is TGCGCCAGCAGCCCCCTATTTGGGAGGGAACTTAATGAAAAACTGTTTTTT. It is translated as CASSPLFGRELNEKLFF.

This chain connects TRBV5-1 to TRBJ2-5; D call uncertain. This CDR3 region has 11 residues. The V end was cut by 4 bases, the J end by 3 bases, with 4 bases between. Germline V CDR1 and CDR2: SGHRS, YFSETQ. The CDR3 region is CASSLEETQYF. In DNA form, the CDR3 reads TGCGCCAGCAGCCTCGAAGAGACCCAGTACTTC.

V is TRBV29-1 and J is TRBJ2-1; 9 bases align to TRBD1. This CDR3 has 13 amino acids. V shed 5 bases and J 2 bases; nucleotides not matched to a gene: 1. CDR1 and CDR2 (germline): SQVTM, ANQGSEA. CDR3 nucleotides: TGCAGCGTTCGACAGGGGGCCTACAATGAGCAGTTCTTC. As protein: CSVRQGAYNEQFF.

This clone was observed a single time. The chain uses TRBV6-5 and TRBJ1-1; D gene uncertain. The CDR3 consists of 14 residues. Trimming removed 5 bases from V and 3 bases from J, with 13 bases in between. The V gene's germline CDR1 is MNHEY and CDR2 SVGAGI. The CDR3 is CASSDYRGDTEAFF. CDR3 nucleotides: TGTGCCAGCAGTGATTACCGAGGAGACACTGAAGCTTTCTTT.

This chain links TRBV4-2 with TRBJ2-7, with D possibly being TRBD1 (5 bases). CDR1 is LGHNA, CDR2 YNFKEQ, per germline. The CDR3 has 17 residues. The V end lost 0 bases, the J end lost 0 bases, and 15 bases lay between the germline ends. CDR3 coding DNA: TGTGCCAGCAGCCAAGATACCCGCAGGGCGAGCTCCTACGAGCAGTACTTC. Amino acids: CASSQDTRRASSYEQYF.

The chain links TRBV28 to TRBJ1-6, with 9 bases aligning to TRBD1. Germline V lookup: CDR1 MDHEN, CDR2 SYDVKM. CDR3 length: 14 residues. V lost 2 bases to trimming and J lost 9 bases; unmatched junction nucleotides: 2. The CDR3 here is CASSLGTGTSPLHF. The DNA for the CDR3 is TGTGCCAGCAGTTTAGGGACAGGGACTTCACCCCTCCACTTT.

The chain recombines TRBV5-1 with TRBJ1-1; 7 positions match TRBD1. The germline V gene encodes CDR1 SGHRS and CDR2 YFSETQ. V lost 4 bases to trimming and J lost 6 bases; unmatched junction nucleotides: 3. The CDR3 extends over 12 amino acids. The CDR3 protein is CASSTGTAEAFF. DNA of the CDR3: TGCGCCAGCAGCACCGGGACAGCTGAAGCTTTCTTT.

Worth noting for this clone: The junction shows a germline mismatch at one end, possibly a read error. V usage is TRBV7-3 and J usage is TRBJ2-1; D possibly corresponds to TRBD2 (6 bases). Germline V CDR1 and CDR2: SGHTA, FQGTGA. The CDR3 is made up of 15 amino acids. CDR3 loop: CASSRSGNSNNEQFF. The CDR3, as DNA: TGTGCCAGCAGCCGTAGCGGAAACTCCAACAATGAGCAGTTCTTC.

This chain connects TRBV28 to TRBJ2-3; the match to TRBD1 covers 9 bases. Trimming at V came to 3 bases and at J to 2 bases, leaving 9 bases not matched to a gene. Germline loops: CDR1 MDHEN, CDR2 SYDVKM. This CDR3 region has 17 residues. The chain's CDR3 is CASSLSGQGRPTDTQYF. CDR3 nucleotide sequence: TGTGCCAGCAGTTTGTCTGGACAGGGGCGCCCCACAGATACGCAGTATTTT. The whole variable domain, filled in from reference TRBV28 and TRBJ2-3, reads DVKVTQSSRYLVKRTGEKVFLECVQDMDHENMFWYRQDPGLGLRLIYFSYDVKMKEKGDIPEGYSVSREKKERFSLILESASTNQTSMYLCASSLSGQGRPTDTQYFGPGTRLTVL.

This clone came up once. The chain has TRBV28 and TRBJ1-2; possible D gene TRBD1, 5 bases. Germline CDR1 reads MDHEN; CDR2 reads SYDVKM. The CDR3 has 13 amino acids. V was pared by 4 bases and J by 8 bases, with 14 bases between. CDR3 residues: CASSSHSGFGYTF. CDR3 sequence (DNA): TGTGCCAGCAGTTCACACTCAGGGTTCGGCTACACCTTC.

This chain uses TRBV7-3 with TRBJ2-6; possibly TRBD1 for D (6 bases). Trimming left V 6 bases short and J 3 bases short, with 12 bases between. Germline loops: CDR1 SGHTA, CDR2 FQGTGA. The CDR3 contains 15 residues. The CDR3 sequence: CASSSTGFGANVLTF. The CDR3 DNA reads TGTGCCAGCAGTTCCACAGGGTTTGGGGCCAACGTCCTGACTTTC.

The CDR3 DNA follows: TGTGCCAGCAGTTACCCACAGGGACGCGGCTACACCTTC. Its translation is CASSYPQGRGYTF. V and J are TRBV6-5 and TRBJ1-2; D is possibly TRBD1 (6 bases). Germline V gene sequence: CDR1 MNHEY, CDR2 SVGAGI. The V and J ends lost 2 bases and 8 bases respectively, with 12 bases between them. The CDR3 has 13 amino acids.

The chain is built from TRBV29-1 and TRBJ2-7; a weak D match, TRBD2 (5 bases). The CDR3 totals 12 residues. Germline CDR1 SQVTM, CDR2 ANQGSEA. Trimming cost V 4 bases and J 6 bases, with 13 bases left between them. CDR3 loop: CSVVEVGAEQYF. Written as DNA, the CDR3 is TGCAGCGTTGTGGAGGTAGGAGCCGAGCAGTACTTC.

The chain couples TRBV19 to TRBJ2-2; 9 bases line up with TRBD2. After removal of 4 bases from V and 0 bases from J, the junction contained 0 bases not matched to a gene. The germline V gene has CDR1 LNHDA and CDR2 SQIVND (reference sequence). The CDR3 spans 15 residues. The CDR3 loop reads CASSRTSANTGELFF. In DNA form, the CDR3 reads TGTGCCAGTAGTAGGACTAGCGCGAACACCGGGGAGCTGTTTTTT.

This sequence joins TRBV28 and TRBJ2-7, with a weak D call TRBD2 (6 bases). The germline V and J ends were trimmed by 3 bases and 0 bases, with 9 bases remaining between them. CDR1 and CDR2 (germline): MDHEN, SYDVKM. The CDR3 covers 14 residues. CDR3 region: CASSFGGASYEQYF. DNA for the CDR3: TGTGCCAGCAGTTTCGGCGGGGCCTCCTACGAGCAGTACTTC.

The chain combines TRBV11-3 with TRBJ2-4, with TRBD2 matching 13 bases. The CDR3 extends over 17 amino acids. Germline V gives CDR1 SGHNT, CDR2 YENEEA. V shed 5 bases and J 0 bases; nucleotides not matched to a gene: 4. The CDR3 reads CASSLGTSGVAKNIQYF. CDR3 in DNA: TGTGCCAGCAGCCTCGGGACTAGCGGGGTAGCCAAAAACATTCAGTACTTC.

This clone was recorded only once. The gene calls are TRBV5-1 and TRBJ2-7; 8 positions match TRBD2. Germline CDR1 SGHRS, CDR2 YFSETQ. The CDR3 consists of 13 residues. V gave up 4 bases and J gave up 3 bases; unmatched junction bases: 3. The DNA of the CDR3 is TGCGCCAGCAGCCTCGGGGGGGACTACGAGCAGTACTTC. Translation gives CASSLGGDYEQYF.

This clone has just a few counts. The chain has TRBV2 and TRBJ1-4; possible D gene TRBD1, 6 bases. This CDR3 has 12 residues. CDR1 and CDR2 from the germline V gene are SNHLY and FYNNEI. V dropped 6 bases and J dropped 8 bases, with 10 bases sitting between them. Here the CDR3 DNA reads TGTGCCAGCAGACAGGGTGTCGAAAAACTGTTTTTT. It translates to CASRQGVEKLFF.

V is TRBV19 and J is TRBJ2-2, with D hard to call. Germline CDR1 and CDR2: LNHDA and SQIVND (reference sequence). Trimming removed 0 bases from V and 2 bases from J, with 10 bases in between. The CDR3 is 16 residues long. The CDR3 DNA follows: TGTGCCAGTAGTATAGAGGAGTCCGCCAACACCGGGGAGCTGTTTTTT. It is translated as CASSIEESANTGELFF.

This clone was observed once. This chain connects TRBV14 to TRBJ1-1; the D is unclear. The germline V gene encodes CDR1 SGHDN and CDR2 FVKESK. The ends were cut back, 3 bases at V and 11 bases at J, with 13 bases in the middle. CDR3 size: 12 residues. CDR3 amino acids: CASSQLSGAAFF. In DNA form, the CDR3 reads TGTGCCAGCAGCCAGTTGTCAGGCGCGGCTTTCTTT.

The chain is built from TRBV7-6 and TRBJ2-3; 8 bases map to TRBD2. Per germline, CDR1 SGHVS and CDR2 FNYEAQ. CDR3 length: 15 residues. V trimming: 1 base; J trimming: 10 bases; junction bases outside the gene matches: 10. The CDR3, as DNA: TGTGCCAGCAGCTTAGAGGGGACTAGATATGGTTCGCAGTATTTT. This encodes CASSLEGTRYGSQYF.

The chain employs TRBV27 and TRBJ2-7, with 10 bases that match TRBD2. The CDR3 extends over 14 amino acids. The germline CDR1 and CDR2 sequences are MNHEY and SMNVEV (reference sequence). V lost 6 bases, J lost 4 bases, and 6 bases stayed unmatched. The CDR3 DNA sequence: TGTGCCAGCAGGTCTAGCGGGAGTATGTACGAGCAGTACTTC. This gives the protein CASRSSGSMYEQYF.